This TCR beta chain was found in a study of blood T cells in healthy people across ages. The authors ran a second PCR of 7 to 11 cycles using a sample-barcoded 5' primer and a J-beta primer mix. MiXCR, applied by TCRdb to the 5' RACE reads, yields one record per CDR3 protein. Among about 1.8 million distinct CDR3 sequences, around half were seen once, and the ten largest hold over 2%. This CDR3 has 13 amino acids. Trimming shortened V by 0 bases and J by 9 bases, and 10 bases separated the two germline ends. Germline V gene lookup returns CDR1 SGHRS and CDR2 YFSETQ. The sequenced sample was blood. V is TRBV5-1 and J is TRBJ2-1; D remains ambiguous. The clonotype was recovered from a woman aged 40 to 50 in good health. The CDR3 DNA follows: TGCGCCAGCAGCTTGGTGATTGGCGGTGAGCAGTTCTTC. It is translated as CASSLVIGGEQFF. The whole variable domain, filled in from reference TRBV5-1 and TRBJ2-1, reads KAGVTQTPRYLIKTRGQQVTLSCSPISGHRSVSWYQQTPGQGLQFLFEYFSETQRNKGNFPGRFSGRQFSNSRSEMNVSTLELGDSALYLCASSLVIGGEQFFGPGTRLTVL.